This TCR beta chain stems from a study of beta chain features in type 1 diabetes. Each donor gave one heparinised blood draw averaging approximately 120 mL. Using CD45RO/CCR7/CD25/CD127/CD95/CD27, CD4+ naive, central memory, regulatory and stem cell-like memory cells were sorted. Study-wide points: In all four CD4+ subsets, TCRB CDR3 length was significantly, moderately reduced in type 1 diabetes. PCR might pick shorter templates more often, in the same way for patients and controls.

Trimming took 7 bases from V and 9 from J; bases not matched to a gene: 8. CDR3 length equals 13 residues. CDR1 and CDR2 (germline): SNHLY, FYNNEI. As regards this clone: Its antigen is still unknown.

The study reverse transcribed the entire isolated RNA, so it sequenced expressed TCRB transcripts. Sequencing used immunoSEQ multiplex PCR; TCRdb keeps in-frame clones, though not all of them. The sample has 860,000 or so clones; 17% are singletons. Sample: naive CD4+ T cells from blood. The chain joins TRBV2 to TRBJ2-1; 8 bases are a match to TRBD2. The source is a woman between 18 and 30 years old in good health. The CDR3 spells CASTLTSVGEQFF. The DNA of the CDR3 is TGTGCCAGCACCCTGACTAGCGTCGGTGAGCAGTTCTTC.